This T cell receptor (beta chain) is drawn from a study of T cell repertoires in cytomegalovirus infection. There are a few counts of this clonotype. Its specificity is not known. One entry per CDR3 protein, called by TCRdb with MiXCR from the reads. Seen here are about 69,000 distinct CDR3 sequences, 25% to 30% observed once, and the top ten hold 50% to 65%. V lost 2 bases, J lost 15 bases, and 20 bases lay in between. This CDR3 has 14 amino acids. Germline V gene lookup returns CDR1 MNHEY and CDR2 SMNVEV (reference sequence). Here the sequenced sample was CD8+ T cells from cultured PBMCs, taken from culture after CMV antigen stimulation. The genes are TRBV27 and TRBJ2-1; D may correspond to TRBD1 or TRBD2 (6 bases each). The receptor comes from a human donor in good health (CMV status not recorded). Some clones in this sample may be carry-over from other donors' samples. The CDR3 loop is CASSLVGGSSVAFF. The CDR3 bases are TGTGCCAGCAGTTTAGTGGGGGGCAGCTCGGTTGCGTTCTTC.